This T cell receptor (beta chain) stems from a study of early T cells in non-severe SARS-CoV-2 infection. Overall study: Bulk RNA taken from unsorted whole blood was sequenced, leaving chains unpaired. Whole-study findings and limits: VDJdb matching favored anti-spike CD8 responses, missing private and CD4 specificities.

This clonotype has a count of ten or more. Its target is not known. CDR1 is GTSNPN and CDR2 is SVGIG in the germline V gene (reference sequence). Trimming shortened V by 2 bases and J by 4 bases, and 5 bases separated the two germline ends. The CDR3 runs to 11 residues. As part of library construction, unique molecular identifiers were attached to individual cDNA molecules. TCRdb reprocessed the 5' RACE reads with MiXCR, giving one entry per CDR3 protein. The sample lists 65,000 to 85,000 distinct CDR3 sequences; under 15% were seen once. The clonotype originates from an adult who was a healthcare worker with PCR-confirmed SARS-CoV-2 infection or an uninfected control (not recorded which). Input material: whole blood. The chain carries TRBV30 and TRBJ1-2; D unclear. CDR3 coding DNA: TGTGCCTGGAGTCCCGGCTATGGCTACACCTTC. This codes for CAWSPGYGYTF. The whole variable domain, remainder taken from reference TRBV30 and TRBJ1-2, is SQTIHQWPATLVQPVGSPLSLECTVEGTSNPNLYWYRQAAGRGLQLLFYSVGIGQISSEVPQNLSASRPQDRQFILSSKKLLLSDSGFYLCAWSPGYGYTFGSGTRLTVV.